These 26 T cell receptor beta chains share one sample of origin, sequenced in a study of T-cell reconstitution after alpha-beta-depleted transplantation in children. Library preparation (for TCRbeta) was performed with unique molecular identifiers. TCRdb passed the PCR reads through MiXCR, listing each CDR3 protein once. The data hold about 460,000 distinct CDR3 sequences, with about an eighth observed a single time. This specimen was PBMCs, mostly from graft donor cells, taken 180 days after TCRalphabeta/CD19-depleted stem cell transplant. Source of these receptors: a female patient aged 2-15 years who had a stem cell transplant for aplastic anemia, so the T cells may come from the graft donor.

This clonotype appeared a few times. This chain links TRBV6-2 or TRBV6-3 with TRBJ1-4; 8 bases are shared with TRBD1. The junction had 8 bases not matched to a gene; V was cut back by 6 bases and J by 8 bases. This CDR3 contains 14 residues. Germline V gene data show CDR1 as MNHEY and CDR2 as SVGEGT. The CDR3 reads CASSPGAGGEKLFF. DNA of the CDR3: TGTGCCAGCAGCCCCGGAGCAGGGGGCGAAAAACTGTTTTTT.

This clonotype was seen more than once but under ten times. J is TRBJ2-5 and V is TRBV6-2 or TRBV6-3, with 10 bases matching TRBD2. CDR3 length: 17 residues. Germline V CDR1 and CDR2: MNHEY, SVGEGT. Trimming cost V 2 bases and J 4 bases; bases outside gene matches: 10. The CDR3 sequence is CASSYNSGRTLRETQYF. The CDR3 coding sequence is TGTGCCAGCAGTTACAATAGCGGGAGGACCTTACGAGAGACCCAGTACTTC.

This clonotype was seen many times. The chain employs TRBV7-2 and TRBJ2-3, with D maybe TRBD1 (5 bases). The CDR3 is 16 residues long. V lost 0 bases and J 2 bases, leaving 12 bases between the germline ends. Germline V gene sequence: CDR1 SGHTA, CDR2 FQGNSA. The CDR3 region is CASSLAIQGVTDTQYF. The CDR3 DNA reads TGTGCCAGCAGCTTAGCGATTCAGGGTGTCACAGATACGCAGTATTTT.

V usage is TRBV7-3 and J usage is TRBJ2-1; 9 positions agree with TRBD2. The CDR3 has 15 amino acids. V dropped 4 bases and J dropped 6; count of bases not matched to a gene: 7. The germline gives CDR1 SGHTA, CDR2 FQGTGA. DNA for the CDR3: TGTGCCAGCAGCTCCAACGGGACTAGCTTCAATGAGCAGTTCTTC. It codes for CASSSNGTSFNEQFF.

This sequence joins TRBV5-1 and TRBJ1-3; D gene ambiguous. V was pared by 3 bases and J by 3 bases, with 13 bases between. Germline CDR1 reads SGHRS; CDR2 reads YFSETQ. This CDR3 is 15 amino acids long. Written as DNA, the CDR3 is TGCGCCAGCAGCTATGAACCGGGGAATGGAAACACCATATATTTT. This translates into CASSYEPGNGNTIYF.

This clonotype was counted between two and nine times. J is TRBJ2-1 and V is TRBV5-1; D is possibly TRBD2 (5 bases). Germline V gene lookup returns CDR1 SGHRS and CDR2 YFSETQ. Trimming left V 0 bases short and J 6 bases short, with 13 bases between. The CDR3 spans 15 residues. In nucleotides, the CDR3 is TGCGCCAGCAGCTTGGCGCTAGCTAGGAGCAATGAGCAGTTCTTC. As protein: CASSLALARSNEQFF.

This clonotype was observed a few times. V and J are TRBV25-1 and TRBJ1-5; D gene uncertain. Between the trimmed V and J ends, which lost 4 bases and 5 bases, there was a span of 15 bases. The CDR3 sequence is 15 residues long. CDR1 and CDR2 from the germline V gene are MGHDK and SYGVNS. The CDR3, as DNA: TGTGCCAGCAGTGGTACGACGTTCTCCGATCAGCCCCAGCATTTT. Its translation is CASSGTTFSDQPQHF.

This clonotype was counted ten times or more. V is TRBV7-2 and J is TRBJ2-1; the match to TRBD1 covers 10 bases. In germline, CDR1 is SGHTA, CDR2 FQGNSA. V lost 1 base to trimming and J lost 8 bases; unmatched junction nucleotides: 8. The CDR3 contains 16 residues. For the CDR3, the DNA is TGTGCCAGCAGCTTAGTGGGGACAGGGGTTTCGGATGAGCAGTTCTTC. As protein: CASSLVGTGVSDEQFF. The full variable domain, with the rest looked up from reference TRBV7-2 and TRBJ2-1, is GAGVSQSPSNKVTEKGKDVELRCDPISGHTALYWYRQSLGQGLEFLIYFQGNSAPDKSGLPSDRFSAERTGGSVSTLTIQRTQQEDSAVYLCASSLVGTGVSDEQFFGPGTRLTVL.

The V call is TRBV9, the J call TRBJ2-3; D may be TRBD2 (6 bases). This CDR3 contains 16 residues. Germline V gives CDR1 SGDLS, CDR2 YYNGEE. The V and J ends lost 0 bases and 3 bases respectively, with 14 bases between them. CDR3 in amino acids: CASSVGVGGATDTQYF. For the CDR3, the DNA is TGTGCCAGCAGCGTAGGGGTTGGAGGGGCGACAGATACGCAGTATTTT.

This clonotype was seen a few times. CDR3 in DNA: TGCGCCAGCAGCCGGGGACAGACCTTAACCGGGGAGCTGTTTTTT. Translation gives CASSRGQTLTGELFF. The chain is built from TRBV5-1 and TRBJ2-2; 7 bases align to TRBD1. The CDR3 is 15 amino acids. The junction had 8 bases not matched to a gene; V was cut back by 4 bases and J by 5 bases. The germline V gene has CDR1 SGHRS and CDR2 YFSETQ.

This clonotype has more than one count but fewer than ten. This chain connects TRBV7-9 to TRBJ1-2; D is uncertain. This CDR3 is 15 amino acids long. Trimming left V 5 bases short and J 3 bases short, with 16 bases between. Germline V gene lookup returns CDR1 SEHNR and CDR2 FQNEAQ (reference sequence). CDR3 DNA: TGTGCCAGCAGCCCCTTCTTAATCCGTGACTATGGCTACACCTTC. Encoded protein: CASSPFLIRDYGYTF.

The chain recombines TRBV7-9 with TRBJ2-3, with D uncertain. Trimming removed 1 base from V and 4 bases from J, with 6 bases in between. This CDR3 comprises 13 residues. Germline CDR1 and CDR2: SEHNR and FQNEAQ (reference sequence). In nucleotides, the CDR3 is TGTGCCAGCAGCTTAGATGGGTCAGATACGCAGTATTTT. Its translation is CASSLDGSDTQYF. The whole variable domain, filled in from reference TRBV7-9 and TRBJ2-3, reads DTGVSQNPRHKITKRGQNVTFRCDPISEHNRLYWYRQTLGQGPEFLTYFQNEAQLEKSRLLSDRFSAERPKGSFSTLEIQRTEQGDSAMYLCASSLDGSDTQYFGPGTRLTVL.

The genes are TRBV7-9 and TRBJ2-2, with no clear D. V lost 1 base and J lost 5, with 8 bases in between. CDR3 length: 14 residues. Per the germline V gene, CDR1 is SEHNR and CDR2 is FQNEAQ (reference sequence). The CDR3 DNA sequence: TGTGCCAGCAGCTTAGTCGGACCAACCGGGGAGCTGTTTTTT. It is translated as CASSLVGPTGELFF.

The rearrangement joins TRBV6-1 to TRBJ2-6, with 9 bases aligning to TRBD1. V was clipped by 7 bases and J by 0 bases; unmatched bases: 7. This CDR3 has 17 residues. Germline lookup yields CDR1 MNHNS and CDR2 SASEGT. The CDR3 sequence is CASTDRGLLSGANVLTF. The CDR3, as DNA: TGTGCCAGCACGGACAGGGGTCTACTCTCTGGGGCCAACGTCCTGACTTTC.

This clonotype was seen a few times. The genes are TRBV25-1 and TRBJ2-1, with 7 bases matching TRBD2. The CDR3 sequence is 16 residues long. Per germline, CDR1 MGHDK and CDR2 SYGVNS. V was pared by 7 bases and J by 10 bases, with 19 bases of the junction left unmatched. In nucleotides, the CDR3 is TGTGCCAGCAAAGGCTCGGGGCTAGCGGAGGTGGGCGAGCAGTTCTTC. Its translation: CASKGSGLAEVGEQFF.

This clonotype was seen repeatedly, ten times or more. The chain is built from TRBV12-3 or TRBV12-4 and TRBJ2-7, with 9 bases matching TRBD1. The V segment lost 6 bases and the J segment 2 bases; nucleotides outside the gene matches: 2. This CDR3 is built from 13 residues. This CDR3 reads CASSRDRAYEQYF. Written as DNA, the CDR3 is TGTGCCAGCAGCCGGGACAGGGCCTACGAGCAGTACTTC.

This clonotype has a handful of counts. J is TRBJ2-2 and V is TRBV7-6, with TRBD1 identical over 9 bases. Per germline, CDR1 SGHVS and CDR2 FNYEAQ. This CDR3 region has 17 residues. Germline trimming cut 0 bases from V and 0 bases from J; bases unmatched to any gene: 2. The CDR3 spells CASSLARQGANTGELFF. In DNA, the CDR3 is TGTGCCAGCAGCTTAGCCCGACAGGGGGCGAACACCGGGGAGCTGTTTTTT.

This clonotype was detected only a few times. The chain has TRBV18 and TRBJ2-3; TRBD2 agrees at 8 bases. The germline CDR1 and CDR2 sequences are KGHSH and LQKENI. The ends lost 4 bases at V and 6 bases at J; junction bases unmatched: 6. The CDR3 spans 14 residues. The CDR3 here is CASSRREEGDTQYF. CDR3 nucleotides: TGTGCCAGCTCACGGCGGGAGGAAGGTGATACGCAGTATTTT. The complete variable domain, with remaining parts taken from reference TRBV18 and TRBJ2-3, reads NAGVMQNPRHLVRRRGQEARLRCSPMKGHSHVYWYRQLPEEGLKFMVYLQKENIIDESGMPKERFSAEFPKEGPSILRIQQVVRGDSAAYFCASSRREEGDTQYFGPGTRLTVL.

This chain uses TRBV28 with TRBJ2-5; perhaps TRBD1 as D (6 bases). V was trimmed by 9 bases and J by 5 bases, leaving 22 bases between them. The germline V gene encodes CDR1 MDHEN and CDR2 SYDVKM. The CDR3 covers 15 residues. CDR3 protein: CASSPSRQDEETQYF. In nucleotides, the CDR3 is TGTGCCAGTTCTCCGTCCAGACAGGACGAGGAGACCCAGTACTTC.

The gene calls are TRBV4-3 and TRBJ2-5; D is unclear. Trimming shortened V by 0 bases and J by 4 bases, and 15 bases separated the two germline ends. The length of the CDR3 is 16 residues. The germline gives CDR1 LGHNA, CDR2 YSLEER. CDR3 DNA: TGCGCCAGCAGCCAAGATAGACGAAGGGTTGGAGAGACCCAGTACTTC. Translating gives CASSQDRRRVGETQYF.

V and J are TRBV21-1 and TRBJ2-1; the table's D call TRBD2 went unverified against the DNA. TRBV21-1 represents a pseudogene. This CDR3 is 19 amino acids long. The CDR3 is CASSTDELERAVPYNEQFF. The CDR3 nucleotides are TGTGCCAGCAGCACGGATGAACTTGAGCGGGCCGTACCCTACAATGAGCAGTTCTTC.

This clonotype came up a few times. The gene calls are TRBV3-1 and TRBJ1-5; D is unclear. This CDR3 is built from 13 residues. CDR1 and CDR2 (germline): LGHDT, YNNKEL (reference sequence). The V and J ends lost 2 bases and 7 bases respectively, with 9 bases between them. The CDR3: CASSQKGNQPQHF. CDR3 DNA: TGTGCCAGCAGCCAAAAAGGAAACCAGCCCCAGCATTTT.

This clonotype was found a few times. The CDR3 sequence is CSVERRTARSGNTIYF. As DNA, the CDR3 is TGCAGCGTTGAAAGAAGGACGGCCAGATCTGGAAACACCATATATTTT. The rearrangement uses TRBV29-1 and TRBJ1-3; D is undetermined. CDR1 SQVTM and CDR2 ANQGSEA come from the germline V gene. CDR3 length: 16 amino acids. The ends were cut back, 2 bases at V and 1 base at J, with 15 bases in the middle.

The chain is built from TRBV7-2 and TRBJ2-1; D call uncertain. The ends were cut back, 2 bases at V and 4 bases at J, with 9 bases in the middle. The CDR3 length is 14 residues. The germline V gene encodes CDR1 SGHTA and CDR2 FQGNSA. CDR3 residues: CASSLSGKYNEQFF. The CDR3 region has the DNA TGTGCCAGCAGCTTAAGTGGGAAGTACAATGAGCAGTTCTTC.

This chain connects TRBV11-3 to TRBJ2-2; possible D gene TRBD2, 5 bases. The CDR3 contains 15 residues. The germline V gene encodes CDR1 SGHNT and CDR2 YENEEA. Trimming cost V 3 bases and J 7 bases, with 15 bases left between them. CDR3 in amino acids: CASSFPPRASGELFF. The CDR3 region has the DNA TGTGCCAGCAGCTTCCCCCCGAGGGCGAGCGGGGAGCTGTTTTTT.

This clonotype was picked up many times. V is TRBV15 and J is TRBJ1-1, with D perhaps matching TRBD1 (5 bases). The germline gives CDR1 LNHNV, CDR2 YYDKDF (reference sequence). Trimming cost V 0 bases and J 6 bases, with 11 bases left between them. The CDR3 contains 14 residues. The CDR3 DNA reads TGTGCCACCAGCAGAGATCTGGGGGGGGCTGAAGCTTTCTTT. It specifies CATSRDLGGAEAFF.